This is a list of T cell receptor beta chains from one sample in a study of CDR3 diversity in severe acne. MiXCR was run by TCRdb on the PCR reads, yielding one entry per CDR3 protein. Here the sample spans 100,000 or so distinct CDR3 sequences, roughly 51% being singletons. The material sequenced was blood. The receptors stem from a male donor with acne. Each CDR3 is given with its conserved first and last residue. The order of the fields is CDR3 DNA, CDR3 protein, D gene, V gene, clone size, J gene. D genes are given only for firm matches. Rows give clone size only sometimes, using once, few, many, or a class for an expanded clone.

CDR3nt: TGTGCCAGCAGCTCCATACCGGGACTAGCGCTCGGGGAGCTGTTTTTT; CDR3aa: CASSSIPGLALGELFF; d_gene: TRBD2; v_gene: TRBV25-1; abundance: NA; j_gene: TRBJ2-2
CDR3nt: TGTGCCAGCAGTTACTCTGTGCGGGGGAATGGCTACACCTTC; CDR3aa: CASSYSVRGNGYTF; d_gene: NA; v_gene: TRBV6-2/TRBV6-3; abundance: NA; j_gene: TRBJ1-2
CDR3nt: TGTGCCAGCAGCTTAGTCCCTAGCGGGAATTCACCCCTCCACTTT; CDR3aa: CASSLVPSGNSPLHF; d_gene: NA; v_gene: TRBV28; abundance: NA; j_gene: TRBJ1-6
CDR3nt: TGTGCCAGCAGTCCATACACCGGGGAGCTGTTTTTT; CDR3aa: CASSPYTGELFF; d_gene: NA; v_gene: TRBV25-1; abundance: many; j_gene: TRBJ2-2
CDR3nt: TGTGACACCAGTGATATGGAGTCTACTTACAATGCGCAGTTCTTC; CDR3aa: CDTSDMESTYNAQFF; d_gene: NA; v_gene: TRBV24-1; abundance: NA; j_gene: TRBJ2-1
CDR3nt: TGCAGCACTCGGACTAGCGGGTCCTACGAGCAGTACTTC; CDR3aa: CSTRTSGSYEQYF; d_gene: TRBD2; v_gene: TRBV29-1; abundance: few; j_gene: TRBJ2-7
CDR3nt: TGTGCCAGCAGGACAGGACATGGACAGCCCCAGCATTTT; CDR3aa: CASRTGHGQPQHF; d_gene: NA; v_gene: TRBV6-2/TRBV6-3; abundance: once; j_gene: TRBJ1-5
CDR3nt: TGTGCCAGCAGTATTGGTGCCGTTAATAGCAATCAGCCCCAGCATTTT; CDR3aa: CASSIGAVNSNQPQHF; d_gene: NA; v_gene: TRBV24-1; abundance: NA; j_gene: TRBJ1-5
CDR3nt: TGTGCCAGTAAGGCGGGACACTACAATGAGCAGTTCTTC; CDR3aa: CASKAGHYNEQFF; d_gene: NA; v_gene: TRBV19; abundance: many; j_gene: TRBJ2-1
CDR3nt: TGCGCCAGCAGCTTGGGAGAAGGGGTGCACAATGAGCAGTTCTTC; CDR3aa: CASSLGEGVHNEQFF; d_gene: NA; v_gene: TRBV5-1; abundance: many; j_gene: TRBJ2-1
CDR3nt: TGTGCCAGCAGTTTAGGGTCGGGAGGGCCTCGGACCGGGGAGCTGTTTTTT; CDR3aa: CASSLGSGGPRTGELFF; d_gene: TRBD2; v_gene: TRBV6-5; abundance: NA; j_gene: TRBJ2-2
CDR3nt: TGTGCCAGTAGAGACGTGGAGAACACCGGGGAGCTGTTTTTT; CDR3aa: CASRDVENTGELFF; d_gene: NA; v_gene: TRBV19; abundance: medium-sized; j_gene: TRBJ2-2
CDR3nt: TGCAGTGCCCCGCTAGGGGCCTGGTCAGATACGCAGTATTTT; CDR3aa: CSAPLGAWSDTQYF; d_gene: NA; v_gene: TRBV20-1; abundance: NA; j_gene: TRBJ2-3
CDR3nt: TGTGCCAGCAGCCCTTTACTAGCGGGAGGTAGGGAGACCCAGTACTTC; CDR3aa: CASSPLLAGGRETQYF; d_gene: TRBD2; v_gene: TRBV3-1; abundance: many; j_gene: TRBJ2-5
CDR3nt: TGCAGTGCTAGGGCCGTGGGAGGGCCCCTCGAGCAGTACTTC; CDR3aa: CSARAVGGPLEQYF; d_gene: TRBD2; v_gene: TRBV20-1; abundance: few; j_gene: TRBJ2-7